Shown below are 8 T cell receptor beta chains from a single sample sequenced in a study of blood T cells in healthy people across ages (dated by TCRdb to between 2014 and 2017). The receptor library was made with 5' RACE. TCRdb shows the sequencer as Illumina HiSeq 2500. The second PCR ran for roughly 7 to 12 cycles and used a J-beta primer mix along with a sample-barcoded 5' primer. The public reads were quality trimmed at Q25 with fastp and then assembled into clones with MiXCR by TCRdb, keeping productive beta chains. Identical CDR3 protein sequences are pooled into one entry, listed with their most common genes and DNA. This sample holds roughly 2 million distinct CDR3 sequences; around half were observed only once. Less than 2.5% of the sample is taken by the ten largest. Material for sequencing was blood. Every receptor here comes from a middle-aged woman in good health.

This clonotype was seen only a few times. V gene TRBV28 combines with J gene TRBJ2-5, with 8 bases fitting TRBD1. Germline CDR1 is MDHEN and CDR2 is SYDVKM. Trimming cost V 1 base and J 11 bases; bases outside gene matches: 12. CDR3 length equals 15 residues. The CDR3 loop reads CASSLYRTGYLEQYF. CDR3 coding DNA: TGTGCCAGCAGTTTATATAGGACAGGGTATTTAGAGCAGTACTTC.

The rearrangement joins TRBV27 to TRBJ2-7; D may be TRBD2 (6 bases). CDR1 and CDR2 from the germline V gene are MNHEY and SMNVEV (reference sequence). The CDR3 is made up of 13 amino acids. V lost 6 bases and J lost 5, with 14 bases in between. CDR3 in amino acids: CASSRRGGDEQYF. The CDR3 DNA reads as TGTGCCAGCAGCCGGAGGGGAGGAGACGAGCAGTACTTC.

This chain connects TRBV6-2 or TRBV6-3 to TRBJ1-5; D gene unclear. There are 14 residues in the CDR3. The V gene lost 5 bases and the J gene lost 0 bases, with 8 bases spanning the gap. The germline gives CDR1 MNHEY, CDR2 SVGEGT. The CDR3 DNA is TGTGCCAGCAGTCCGACGATTAGCAATCAGCCCCAGCATTTT. Translating it yields CASSPTISNQPQHF.

The chain is built from TRBV15 and TRBJ2-5; D remains ambiguous. Germline V gives CDR1 LNHNV, CDR2 YYDKDF (reference sequence). Trimming removed 2 bases at V and 4 bases at J, with 11 bases between. CDR3 size: 14 residues. The CDR3: CATSRLEHVETQYF. The CDR3, as DNA: TGTGCCACCAGCAGACTCGAACACGTAGAGACCCAGTACTTC.

This rearrangement joins TRBV4-2 to TRBJ1-2, with D unresolved. Trimming shortened V by 1 base and J by 6 bases, and 9 bases separated the two germline ends. Per the germline V gene, CDR1 is LGHNA and CDR2 is YNFKEQ. CDR3 length: 13 residues. CDR3 nucleotide sequence: TGTGCCAGCAGCCAAGGTAAAAGCGATGGCTACACCTTC. Amino acids: CASSQGKSDGYTF.

J is TRBJ2-5 and V is TRBV20-1, with TRBD2 matching over 9 bases. Losses at the gene ends were 3 bases for V and 1 base for J; bases not matched to a gene: 6. This CDR3 region has 15 residues. In germline, CDR1 is DFQATT, CDR2 SNEGSKA (reference sequence). CDR3 bases: TGCAGTGCTAGGGTATGGACTAGCGCCCAAGAGACCCAGTACTTC. Its translation is CSARVWTSAQETQYF.

A few counts support this clonotype. V is TRBV5-8 and J is TRBJ2-5; 7 positions agree with TRBD1. The CDR3 runs 15 residues. Trimming at V came to 0 bases and at J to 4 bases, leaving 6 bases not matched to a gene. Germline loops: CDR1 SGHTS, CDR2 YDEGEE. In nucleotides, the CDR3 is TGTGCCAGCAGCTTGGGACAGGGCAACGGAGAGACCCAGTACTTC. Translated: CASSLGQGNGETQYF. Variable domain in full (rest from reference TRBV5-8 and TRBJ2-5): EAGVTQSPTHLIKTRGQQATLRCSPISGHTSVYWYQQALGLGLQFLLWYDEGEERNRGNFPPRFSGRQFPNYSSELNVNALELEDSALYLCASSLGQGNGETQYFGPGTRLLVL.

The CDR3 is CATLTPGRQFF. The CDR3 DNA reads as TGTGCCACGTTGACTCCAGGCCGGCAGTTCTTC. The V and J genes are TRBV27 and TRBJ2-1, with D uncertain. CDR1 is MNHEY, CDR2 SMNVEV, per germline (reference sequence). The CDR3 loop spans 11 amino acids. Trimming left V 10 bases short and J 12 bases short, with 16 bases between.